This T cell receptor beta chain was retrieved from a study of control samples from healthy donors and cancer patients. Clones were sequenced by immunoSEQ multiplex PCR, and TCRdb holds only the in-frame ones, with some missing. The repertoire has about 120,000 clones, around nine tenths of them found once; the top ten carry roughly 12%. On this clone: Other nucleotide sequences in the sample specify the same CDR3.

Germline-derived CDR1 and CDR2 are SGHTA and FQGTGA. The V end was cut by 5 bases, the J end by 0 bases, with 8 bases between. This CDR3 contains 14 residues. This clonotype originated in a man aged 30-40 years in good health. The specimen sequenced was blood. The chain combines TRBV7-3 with TRBJ1-3; perhaps TRBD1 as D (5 bases). In DNA, the CDR3 is TGTGCCAGCAGCCTCCAGGGCTCTGGAAACACCATATATTTT. Its translation is CASSLQGSGNTIYF.